The present T cell receptor beta chain was sequenced within a study of T cell responses to AZD1222 COVID-19 vaccine. In the study overall: Second-dose intervals of approximately 4 or approximately 12 weeks were pooled. General study results and limits: Spike-specific TCR depth and breadth grew after two AZD1222 doses. Donors were largely white British and mainly female; clonal diversity was possibly underestimated. Of the AZD1222 recipients, only six or seven were seropositive at baseline.

The V end lost 7 bases, the J end lost 4 bases, and 16 bases lay between the germline ends. Per germline, CDR1 MNHNY and CDR2 SVGAGI (reference sequence). The CDR3 sequence is 14 residues long. This table comes from immunoSEQ multiplex PCR, and its TCRdb copy is limited to in-frame clones, with some not included. Counted here are more than 75,000 clones, 80% to 90% occurring once; the ten biggest clones make up roughly 1.7%. A remark on this clone: Its matching antigen is unknown.

Sequenced material: peripheral blood, taken on day 0 of AZD1222 vaccination. The V gene is TRBV6-6, the J gene TRBJ1-2; no clear D gene. The receptor was derived from an adult in good health. The CDR3 nucleotides are TGTGCCAGCATTTCAGCGGCCTCAACCTATGGCTACACCTTC. This encodes CASISAASTYGYTF.